This TCR beta chain derives from a study of blood T cells in healthy people across ages. Across the study: Researchers report that template switching captured about one barcoded beta molecule per two T cells.

Points from the study as a whole: Long-lived donors exceeded aged donors in naive CD4+ cells and diversity.

Deletions cut 2 bases from V and 0 bases from J, with 12 bases between. This CDR3 is built from 16 residues. In germline, CDR1 is SGHTA, CDR2 FQGNSA. Next came a second PCR, run for roughly 6 to 11 cycles, which used a sample-barcoded 5' primer along with a J-beta primer mix. Through a template-switch adaptor with 12 random nucleotides, each cDNA molecule received a tag. MiXCR, applied by TCRdb to the 5' RACE reads, yields one record per CDR3 protein. The table includes about 580,000 distinct CDR3 sequences, 40% to 50% detected once. This clonotype was seen more than once but under ten times. As yet, its antigen is unknown.

J is TRBJ2-3 and V is TRBV7-2; D possibly corresponds to TRBD2 (5 bases). The sample comprised blood. This clonotype originated in a man older than 75 in good health. The CDR3 bases are TGTGCCAGCAGCTTAAGTGCGGGTACTAGCACAGATACGCAGTATTTT. Protein: CASSLSAGTSTDTQYF.